Listed here are 10 T cell receptor beta chains from one sample, sequenced in a study of blood T cell repertoires in COVID-19. Using immunoSEQ multiplex PCR, the repertoire was profiled, and TCRdb retains in-frame clones only, with some absent. The sample yields approximately 490,000 clones, approximately 90% seen once. Sequenced input: PBMCs or T cells enriched from blood (not recorded which). The receptors come from a woman between 55 and 75 years old who had recovered from COVID-19.

The chain carries TRBV12-5 and TRBJ2-7, with 13 bases identical to TRBD2. The CDR3 sequence is 17 residues long. Losses at the gene ends were 2 bases for V and 4 bases for J; bases not matched to a gene: 8. Per the germline V gene, CDR1 is LGHNT and CDR2 is FRNRAP. The CDR3 coding sequence is TGTGCTAGTGGTTTGTCCCCCGGGACTAGCGGGGATTACGAGCAGTACTTC. It translates to CASGLSPGTSGDYEQYF.

This clone has only one observation. The chain joins TRBV9 to TRBJ1-3; 7 nucleotides line up with TRBD1. Per germline, CDR1 SGDLS and CDR2 YYNGEE. With 3 bases clipped from V and 1 base from J, the junction kept 7 bases outside the gene matches. The CDR3 length is 16 residues. In DNA form, the CDR3 reads TGTGCCAGCAGCGACGAACAGGGGAAGTCTGGAAACACCATATATTTT. Amino acids: CASSDEQGKSGNTIYF.

The rearrangement joins TRBV29-1 to TRBJ2-3; 8 nucleotides align to TRBD2. CDR1 is SQVTM and CDR2 is ANQGSEA in the germline V gene. The CDR3 extends over 14 amino acids. Trimming at V came to 7 bases and at J to 6 bases, leaving 12 bases not matched to a gene. CDR3 sequence (DNA): TGCAGCGCCCTCTCTCGGGGGGGAAGGGATACGCAGTATTTT. It yields the protein CSALSRGGRDTQYF.

V gene TRBV11-2 combines with J gene TRBJ2-5; 8 bases are shared with TRBD1. Losses at the gene ends were 5 bases for V and 6 bases for J; bases not matched to a gene: 11. Germline V gene sequence: CDR1 SGHAT, CDR2 FQNNGV. The CDR3 totals 15 residues. The CDR3 spells CASSPRQGPGKTQYF. In nucleotides, the CDR3 is TGTGCCAGCAGCCCACGACAGGGGCCGGGGAAGACCCAGTACTTC.

J is TRBJ2-3 and V is TRBV18, with 7 bases that match TRBD2. Trimming removed 5 bases from V and 4 bases from J; junction bases left unmatched: 15. This CDR3 comprises 17 residues. Per germline, CDR1 KGHSH and CDR2 LQKENI. CDR3 protein: CASSARTRSITADTQYF. The DNA for the CDR3 is TGTGCCAGCTCAGCGCGGACTAGATCGATTACGGCAGATACGCAGTATTTT.

This clone appeared a single time. The V and J genes are TRBV7-8 and TRBJ2-3, with 8 bases identical to TRBD1. With V trimmed by 6 bases and J by 2 bases, 7 bases remained unmatched. The CDR3 contains 15 residues. Germline assignment: CDR1 SGHVS and CDR2 FQNEAQ. CDR3 protein: CASSKRTGSTDTQYF. Written as DNA, the CDR3 is TGTGCCAGCAGTAAACGGACAGGGTCCACAGATACGCAGTATTTT.

This chain connects TRBV6-5 to TRBJ2-2, with D possibly matching TRBD1 (6 bases). This CDR3 has 15 amino acids. Per the germline V gene, CDR1 is MNHEY and CDR2 is SVGAGI. Deletions cut 1 base from V and 3 bases from J, with 9 bases between. CDR3 residues: CASSYLWTDTGELFF. CDR3 coding DNA: TGTGCCAGCAGTTACTTGTGGACAGACACCGGGGAGCTGTTTTTT.

The CDR3 nucleotides are TGTGCCAGCAGTTACTCTCCGGTCAACACCGGGGAGCTGTTTTTT. Amino acid sequence: CASSYSPVNTGELFF. The chain couples TRBV6-5 to TRBJ2-2; D not certain. The germline CDR1 and CDR2 sequences are MNHEY and SVGAGI. Trimming cost V 0 bases and J 2 bases, with 7 bases left between them. This CDR3 is built from 15 residues.

The chain couples TRBV2 to TRBJ2-5; D remains ambiguous. CDR1 SNHLY and CDR2 FYNNEI come from the germline V gene. Trimming removed 7 bases from V and 0 bases from J, with 3 bases in between. CDR3 length: 11 residues. In DNA, the CDR3 is TGTGCCAGCACCTACCAAGAGACCCAGTACTTC. Translating gives CASTYQETQYF.

This clone came up once. CDR3 in DNA: TGTGCCAGCAGCAAGACAGAGAACACTGAAGCTTTCTTT. It yields the protein CASSKTENTEAFF. The rearrangement links TRBV14 to TRBJ1-1, with D perhaps TRBD1 (5 bases). The CDR3 has 13 residues. Germline CDR1 SGHDN, CDR2 FVKESK. Trimming took off 5 bases at V and 1 base at J, with 8 bases between the two ends. Full variable domain (remainder filled in from reference TRBV14 and TRBJ1-1): EAGVTQFPSHSVIEKGQTVTLRCDPISGHDNLYWYRRVMGKEIKFLLHFVKESKQDESGMPNNRFLAERTGGTYSTLKVQPAELEDSGVYFCASSKTENTEAFFGQGTRLTVV.